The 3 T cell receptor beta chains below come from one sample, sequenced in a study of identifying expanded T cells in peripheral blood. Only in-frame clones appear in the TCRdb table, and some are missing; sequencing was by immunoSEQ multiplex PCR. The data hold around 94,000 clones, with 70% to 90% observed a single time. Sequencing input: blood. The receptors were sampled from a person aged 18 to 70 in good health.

The CDR3 region has the DNA TGTGCCAGCACAAGCGTCAACACCATATATTTT. Translated, it gives CASTSVNTIYF. The chain combines TRBV18 with TRBJ1-3; D call uncertain. The germline gives CDR1 KGHSH, CDR2 LQKENI. With 8 bases removed from V and 7 bases from J, the gap between germline ends came to 9 bases. The length of the CDR3 is 11 residues.

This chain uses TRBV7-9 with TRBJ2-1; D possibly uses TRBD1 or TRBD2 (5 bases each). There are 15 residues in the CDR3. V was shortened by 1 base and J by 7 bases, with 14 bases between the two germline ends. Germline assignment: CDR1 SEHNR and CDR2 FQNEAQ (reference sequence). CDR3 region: CASSLGGAVGNEQFF. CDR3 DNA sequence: TGTGCCAGCAGCTTAGGAGGGGCAGTCGGTAATGAGCAGTTCTTC.

The CDR3 coding sequence is TGTGCCAGCAGTTACTCGCAGGGGGCCTCATACAATGAGCAGTTCTTC. Its translation: CASSYSQGASYNEQFF. The V and J genes are TRBV6-5 and TRBJ2-1; 8 bases map to TRBD1. J lost 4 bases, V lost 0 bases, and 5 bases had no gene match. Germline V gene sequence: CDR1 MNHEY, CDR2 SVGAGI. The length of the CDR3 is 16 residues.